This is a list of T cell receptor beta chains from one sample in a study of shared clonotypes between healthy human individuals. TCRdb's copy holds only in-frame clones and misses some; the assay was immunoSEQ multiplex PCR. The table includes about 670,000 clones, 55% to 75% detected once. Sequenced input: memory CD4+ T cells sorted from blood. The receptors were gathered from a woman aged 25 to 39 in good health. Each CDR3 is given with its conserved first and last residue. D genes are given only for firm matches. The size entry is marked missing in some rows and otherwise reads once, few, many or a size class.

TRBV4-1	NA	NA	TRBJ1-2	16	TGCGCCAGCAGCCAATTGCCCGGAGGGGCAGGCTATGGCTACACCTTC	CASSQLPGGAGYGYTF
TRBV29-1	NA	NA	TRBJ2-1	14	TGCAGCGTTCAACAGGTGAGCTCCTACAATGAGCAGTTCTTC	CSVQQVSSYNEQFF
TRBV7-9	few	TRBD2	TRBJ2-3	15	TGTGCCAGCAGCTTGCTAGCGGGAGGAGGAGATACGCAGTATTTT	CASSLLAGGGDTQYF
TRBV14	few	TRBD1	TRBJ2-1	16	TGTGCCAGCAGCCAAGGTGTGACAGGGCCCTACAATGAGCAGTTCTTC	CASSQGVTGPYNEQFF
TRBV5-1	NA	TRBD2	TRBJ2-7	14	TGCGCCAGCAGCTTCAGCGGGGGAAACGACGAGCAGTACTTC	CASSFSGGNDEQYF
TRBV6-5	NA	TRBD1	TRBJ2-2	14	TGTGCCAGCAGTCGGACAGGGGGCACCGGGGAGCTGTTTTTT	CASSRTGGTGELFF
TRBV6-5	few	TRBD2	TRBJ2-7	15	TGTGCCAGCAGTTACGGGGGGACTAGCGGCTACGAGCAGTACTTC	CASSYGGTSGYEQYF
TRBV6-1	NA	NA	TRBJ2-1	13	TGTGCCAGCACCCTAACAGGTTACAATGAGCAGTTCTTC	CASTLTGYNEQFF
TRBV4-2	few	NA	TRBJ2-1	14	TGTGCCAGCAGCCAAGGGACTAACCCACAAGAGCAGTTCTTC	CASSQGTNPQEQFF
TRBV7-9	NA	NA	TRBJ2-1	13	TGTGCCAGCAGCTTAGAGGTCCGCCGGGGCTCGTTCTTC	CASSLEVRRGSFF
TRBV4-1	many	TRBD2	TRBJ2-7	19	TGCGCCAGCAGCCCGTTTTTCCTCGCGGGAGAAGTAAAGTTCTACGAGCAGTACTTC	CASSPFFLAGEVKFYEQYF
TRBV19	NA	TRBD2	TRBJ2-2	18	TGTGCCAGTAGTATAAGGTGGTTTCTAGCGGAGAACACCGGGGAGCTGTTTTTT	CASSIRWFLAENTGELFF
TRBV5-1	many	NA	TRBJ2-1	15	TGCGCCAGCAGCTTGACGCCCGGGACCTACAATGAGCAGTTCTTC	CASSLTPGTYNEQFF
TRBV5-4	NA	TRBD1	TRBJ1-4	17	TGTGCCAGCAGCTCTTACGACAGGGGTGGCGATAATGAAAAACTGTTTTTT	CASSSYDRGGDNEKLFF
TRBV19	few	NA	TRBJ1-2	16	TGTGCCAGTAGTATCTCCCTCACTCAGGGACGCTATGGCTACACCTTC	CASSISLTQGRYGYTF
TRBV18	NA	TRBD1	TRBJ2-7	15	TGTGCCAGTACACAGGGGGCTAGCGGAGCCTACGAGCAGTACTTC	CASTQGASGAYEQYF
TRBV29-1	NA	NA	TRBJ2-7	14	TGCAGCGTTGAAGTTAGGGAGCCCACCTACGAGCAGTACTTC	CSVEVREPTYEQYF
TRBV28	once	TRBD2	TRBJ2-7	17	TGTGCCAGCAGTCCGCAATCCCGGACTAGCGGGAGGACCGAGCAGTACTTC	CASSPQSRTSGRTEQYF
TRBV9	NA	NA	TRBJ1-5	15	TGTGCCAGCAGCGTAGATGGGGGACTTAATCAGCCCCAGCATTTT	CASSVDGGLNQPQHF
TRBV28	NA	TRBD1	TRBJ1-4	18	TGTGCCAGCAGCGGCAATCCCGGACGACAGGGAATAAGTGAAAAACTGTTTTTT	CASSGNPGRQGISEKLFF
TRBV19	NA	NA	TRBJ1-2	14	TGTGCCAGTAGTAAAGGACACACTAACTATGGCTACACCTTC	CASSKGHTNYGYTF
TRBV18	few	NA	TRBJ2-7	13	TGTGCCAGCTCGGAATCACAGGTGTACGAGCAGTACTTC	CASSESQVYEQYF
TRBV11-3	NA	TRBD1	TRBJ2-5	15	TGTGCCAGCAGCCCTCGGGACAGCTTATGGGAGACCCAGTACTTC	CASSPRDSLWETQYF
TRBV19	once	TRBD2	TRBJ2-3	15	TGTGCCAGTAGTGCGACTAGCGGGGTTCCAGATACGCAGTATTTT	CASSATSGVPDTQYF
TRBV5-6	NA	NA	TRBJ2-1	15	TGTGCCAGCAGCCGATACAGACTACAACACAATGAGCAGTTCTTC	CASSRYRLQHNEQFF
TRBV27	NA	NA	TRBJ2-5	15	TGTGCCAGCAGTTTCCTCGGACAGAACCAAGAGACCCAGTACTTC	CASSFLGQNQETQYF
TRBV10-1	NA	NA	TRBJ2-3	15	TGCGCCAGCAGTGAGTCAGCGGGTCGGGCAGATACGCAGTATTTT	CASSESAGRADTQYF